The rows below give T cell receptor beta chains drawn from one sample of a study of cytomegalovirus exposure and HLA in healthy donors. The data were produced by immunoSEQ multiplex PCR, yet TCRdb's version contains in-frame clones alone and is incomplete. The repertoire holds about 150,000 clones, with over 70% as singletons. Material: PBMCs. Receptor source: a man aged 25 to 40 in good health and CMV-seronegative. Each CDR3 is given with its conserved first and last residue. D genes are given only for firm matches. Only part of the rows carry a size: once, few, many, or a class if the clone is expanded.

d_call: .
j_call: TRBJ1-6
v_call: TRBV4-2
clone_size: .
cdr3_aa: CASSQLQDSPLHF
cdr3_nt: TGTGCCAGCAGCCAATTACAGGATTCACCCCTCCACTTT

d_call: TRBD1
j_call: TRBJ1-2
v_call: TRBV28
clone_size: once
cdr3_aa: CASSTGTGVIYGYTF
cdr3_nt: TGTGCCAGCAGTACCGGGACAGGGGTGATCTATGGCTACACCTTC

d_call: .
j_call: TRBJ1-1
v_call: TRBV15
clone_size: .
cdr3_aa: CATSRGDQGNTEAFF
cdr3_nt: TGTGCCACCAGCAGAGGAGATCAGGGGAACACTGAAGCTTTCTTT

d_call: .
j_call: TRBJ1-1
v_call: TRBV9
clone_size: .
cdr3_aa: CASSVEWRTEAFF
cdr3_nt: TGTGCCAGCAGCGTAGAGTGGAGGACTGAAGCTTTCTTT

d_call: TRBD2
j_call: TRBJ2-7
v_call: TRBV7-8
clone_size: .
cdr3_aa: CASSLGGGMGVHEQYF
cdr3_nt: TGTGCCAGCAGCTTAGGGGGGGGTATGGGGGTCCACGAGCAGTACTTC

d_call: TRBD2
j_call: TRBJ2-1
v_call: TRBV10-3
clone_size: .
cdr3_aa: CAISEAPVGRGGGNEQFF
cdr3_nt: TGTGCCATCAGTGAGGCTCCGGTCGGGCGGGGGGGCGGCAATGAGCAGTTCTTC

d_call: .
j_call: TRBJ2-7
v_call: TRBV7-9
clone_size: .
cdr3_aa: CASRSGQTYEQYF
cdr3_nt: TGTGCCAGCAGGTCCGGACAGACCTACGAGCAGTACTTC

d_call: TRBD1
j_call: TRBJ2-7
v_call: TRBV18
clone_size: .
cdr3_aa: CASSPDRAHEQYF
cdr3_nt: TGTGCCAGCTCCCCCGACAGGGCCCACGAGCAGTACTTC

d_call: TRBD1
j_call: TRBJ2-2
v_call: TRBV7-7
clone_size: few
cdr3_aa: CASSPAGTGTGELFF
cdr3_nt: TGTGCCAGCAGCCCCGCCGGGACAGGGACCGGGGAGCTGTTTTTT

d_call: .
j_call: TRBJ2-7
v_call: TRBV5-1
clone_size: .
cdr3_aa: CASSSGKSYGQYF
cdr3_nt: TGCGCCAGCAGCTCGGGAAAAAGCTACGGGCAGTACTTC

d_call: .
j_call: TRBJ2-7
v_call: TRBV10-3
clone_size: .
cdr3_aa: CAITPDSSYEQYF
cdr3_nt: TGTGCCATCACCCCCGACAGCTCCTACGAGCAGTACTTC

d_call: TRBD1
j_call: TRBJ1-4
v_call: TRBV29-1
clone_size: .
cdr3_aa: CSVVPGAGGGTNEKLFF
cdr3_nt: TGCAGCGTTGTTCCGGGGGCAGGGGGCGGAACTAATGAAAAACTGTTTTTT

d_call: .
j_call: TRBJ2-5
v_call: TRBV21-1
clone_size: .
cdr3_aa: CASSDQGLAGDQETQYF
cdr3_nt: TGTGCCAGCAGCGACCAGGGACTAGCGGGGGACCAAGAGACCCAGTACTTC

d_call: .
j_call: TRBJ2-1
v_call: TRBV6-1
clone_size: .
cdr3_aa: CASSGDILEQFF
cdr3_nt: TGTGCCAGCAGTGGTGACATCCTTGAGCAGTTCTTC

d_call: TRBD1
j_call: TRBJ2-7
v_call: TRBV29-1
clone_size: .
cdr3_aa: CSVESGGSYEQYF
cdr3_nt: TGCAGCGTTGAATCAGGGGGATCCTACGAGCAGTACTTC

d_call: TRBD2
j_call: TRBJ2-7
v_call: TRBV27
clone_size: .
cdr3_aa: CASSLIPAGPTYEQYF
cdr3_nt: TGTGCCAGCAGTTTAATCCCAGCGGGGCCCACCTACGAGCAGTACTTC

d_call: .
j_call: TRBJ1-1
v_call: TRBV4-3
clone_size: .
cdr3_aa: CASSQSTTDRDTEAFF
cdr3_nt: TGCGCCAGCAGCCAATCAACCACGGACAGAGACACTGAAGCTTTCTTT

d_call: .
j_call: TRBJ2-1
v_call: TRBV2
clone_size: .
cdr3_aa: CASSENPELPTSYNEQFF
cdr3_nt: TGTGCCAGCAGTGAAAATCCGGAGCTCCCTACCTCCTACAATGAGCAGTTCTTC

d_call: TRBD1
j_call: TRBJ2-5
v_call: TRBV5-1
clone_size: .
cdr3_aa: CASSSPGQGDGETQYF
cdr3_nt: TGCGCCAGCAGCTCGCCGGGACAGGGGGATGGGGAGACCCAGTACTTC

d_call: .
j_call: TRBJ1-2
v_call: TRBV7-8
clone_size: .
cdr3_aa: CASSLRRLNGYTF
cdr3_nt: TGTGCCAGCAGCTTACGGAGGTTGAATGGCTACACCTTC

d_call: TRBD2
j_call: TRBJ2-3
v_call: TRBV15
clone_size: .
cdr3_aa: CATSRGLAGSTDTQYF
cdr3_nt: TGTGCCACCAGCAGAGGACTAGCGGGTAGCACAGATACGCAGTATTTT

d_call: .
j_call: TRBJ2-7
v_call: TRBV27
clone_size: .
cdr3_aa: CASSLGTTPNEQYF
cdr3_nt: TGTGCCAGCAGTTTGGGGACAACTCCCAACGAGCAGTACTTC

d_call: TRBD1
j_call: TRBJ2-3
v_call: TRBV5-1
clone_size: .
cdr3_aa: CASSPWTGTADTQYF
cdr3_nt: TGCGCCAGCAGCCCCTGGACAGGGACGGCAGATACGCAGTATTTT

d_call: .
j_call: TRBJ2-1
v_call: TRBV7-9
clone_size: .
cdr3_aa: CASSPDGVWSSYNEQFF
cdr3_nt: TGTGCCAGCAGCCCTGACGGGGTGTGGAGCTCCTACAATGAGCAGTTCTTC

d_call: TRBD1
j_call: TRBJ1-5
v_call: TRBV11-2
clone_size: .
cdr3_aa: CASSLERTGLLDQPQHF
cdr3_nt: TGTGCCAGCAGCCTCGAGCGGACAGGGCTCTTAGATCAGCCCCAGCATTTT

d_call: .
j_call: TRBJ1-1
v_call: TRBV5-1
clone_size: .
cdr3_aa: CASSLEWQNTEAFF
cdr3_nt: TGCGCCAGCAGCTTGGAATGGCAGAACACTGAAGCTTTCTTT

d_call: TRBD1
j_call: TRBJ2-1
v_call: TRBV19
clone_size: .
cdr3_aa: CASSYQGAGTYNEQFF
cdr3_nt: TGTGCCAGTAGTTATCAGGGGGCGGGGACCTACAATGAGCAGTTCTTC

d_call: .
j_call: TRBJ1-1
v_call: TRBV9
clone_size: .
cdr3_aa: CASSVVGGADTEAFF
cdr3_nt: TGTGCCAGCAGCGTAGTAGGGGGGGCGGACACTGAAGCTTTCTTT

d_call: TRBD1
j_call: TRBJ2-7
v_call: TRBV25-1
clone_size: .
cdr3_aa: CASSEYRTGETEQYF
cdr3_nt: TGTGCCAGCAGTGAATACAGGACAGGGGAAACCGAGCAGTACTTC

d_call: .
j_call: TRBJ1-4
v_call: TRBV7-9
clone_size: .
cdr3_aa: CASSLGSNEKLFF
cdr3_nt: TGTGCCAGCAGCTTAGGTTCAAATGAAAAACTGTTTTTT

d_call: TRBD1
j_call: TRBJ2-3
v_call: TRBV7-9
clone_size: .
cdr3_aa: CASSSLPGQGAVGTDTQYF
cdr3_nt: TGTGCCAGCAGCTCCTTACCGGGACAGGGGGCTGTAGGCACAGATACGCAGTATTTT

d_call: TRBD1
j_call: TRBJ1-5
v_call: TRBV28
clone_size: .
cdr3_aa: CASSGTGFGPQHF
cdr3_nt: TGTGCCAGCAGCGGGACAGGTTTTGGGCCCCAGCATTTT

d_call: .
j_call: TRBJ1-6
v_call: TRBV5-1
clone_size: .
cdr3_aa: CASSRLGRGNSPLHF
cdr3_nt: TGCGCCAGCAGCCGACTGGGGCGCGGTAATTCACCCCTCCACTTT

d_call: TRBD1
j_call: TRBJ1-6
v_call: TRBV7-2
clone_size: few
cdr3_aa: CASSRTGSDPPNNSPLNF
cdr3_nt: TGTGCCAGCAGCCGGACAGGCTCCGACCCACCTAATAATTCACCCCTCAACTTT

d_call: TRBD1
j_call: TRBJ2-3
v_call: TRBV4-1
clone_size: .
cdr3_aa: CASSQPSPGTGGTDTQYF
cdr3_nt: TGCGCCAGCAGCCAACCGTCCCCCGGGACAGGGGGGACAGATACGCAGTATTTT